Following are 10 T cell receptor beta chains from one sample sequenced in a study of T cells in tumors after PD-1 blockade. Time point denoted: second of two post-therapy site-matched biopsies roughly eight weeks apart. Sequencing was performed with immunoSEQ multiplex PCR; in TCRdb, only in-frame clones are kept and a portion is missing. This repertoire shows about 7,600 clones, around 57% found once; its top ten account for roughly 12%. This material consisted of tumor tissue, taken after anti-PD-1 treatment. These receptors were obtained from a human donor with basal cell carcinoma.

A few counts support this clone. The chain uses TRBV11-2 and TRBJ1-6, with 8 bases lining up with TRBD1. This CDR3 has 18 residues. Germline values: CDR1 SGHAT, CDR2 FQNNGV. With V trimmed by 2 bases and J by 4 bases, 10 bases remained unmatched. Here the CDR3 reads CASSLSADRGYYNSPLHF. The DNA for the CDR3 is TGTGCCAGCAGCTTATCTGCCGACAGGGGCTATTATAATTCACCCCTCCACTTT.

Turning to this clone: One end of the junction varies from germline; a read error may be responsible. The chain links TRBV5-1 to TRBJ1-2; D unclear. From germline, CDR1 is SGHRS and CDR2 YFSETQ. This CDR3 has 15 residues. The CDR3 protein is CASSFGDGDRYGHTF. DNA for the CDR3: TGCGCCAGCAGCTTCGGAGACGGGGATCGGTATGGCCACACCTTC.

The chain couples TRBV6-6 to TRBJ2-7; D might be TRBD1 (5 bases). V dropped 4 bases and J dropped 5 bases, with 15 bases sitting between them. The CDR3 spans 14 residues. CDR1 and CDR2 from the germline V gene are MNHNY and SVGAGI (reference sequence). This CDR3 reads CASSLPSRVHEQYF. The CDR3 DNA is TGTGCCAGCAGTTTACCCTCCAGGGTCCACGAGCAGTACTTC.

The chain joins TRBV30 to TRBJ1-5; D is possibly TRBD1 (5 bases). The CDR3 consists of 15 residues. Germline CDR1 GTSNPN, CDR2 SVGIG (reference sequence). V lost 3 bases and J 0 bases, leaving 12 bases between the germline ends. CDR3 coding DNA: TGTGCCTGGAGCGCCTCAGGGTATAGCAATCAGCCCCAGCATTTT. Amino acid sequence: CAWSASGYSNQPQHF.

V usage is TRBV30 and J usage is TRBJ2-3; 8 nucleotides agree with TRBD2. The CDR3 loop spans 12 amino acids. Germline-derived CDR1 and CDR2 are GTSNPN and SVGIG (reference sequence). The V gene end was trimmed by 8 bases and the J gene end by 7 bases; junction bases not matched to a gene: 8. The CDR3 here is CAGTSEGHTQYF. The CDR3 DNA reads TGTGCCGGGACTAGTGAGGGACATACGCAGTATTTT.

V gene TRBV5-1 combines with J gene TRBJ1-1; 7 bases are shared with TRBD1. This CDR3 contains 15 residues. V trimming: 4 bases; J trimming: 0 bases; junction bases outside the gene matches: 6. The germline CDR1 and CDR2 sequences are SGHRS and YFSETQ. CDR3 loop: CASSQPQGMNTEAFF. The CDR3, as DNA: TGCGCCAGCAGCCAACCACAGGGGATGAACACTGAAGCTTTCTTT.

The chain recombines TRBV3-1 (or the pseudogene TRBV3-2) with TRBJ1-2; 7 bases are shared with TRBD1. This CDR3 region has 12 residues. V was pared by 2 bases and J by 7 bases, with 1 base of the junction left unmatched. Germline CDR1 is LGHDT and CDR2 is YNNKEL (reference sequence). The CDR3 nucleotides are TGTGCCAGCAGCCAACGGACAGGTGGCTACACCTTC. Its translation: CASSQRTGGYTF.

The CDR3: CASSSNDRVGSHEQYF. DNA for the CDR3: TGTGCCAGCAGTTCAAACGACAGGGTAGGGTCTCACGAGCAGTACTTC. This rearrangement joins TRBV27 to TRBJ2-7; 7 nucleotides match TRBD1. With 4 bases clipped from V and 5 bases from J, the junction kept 14 bases outside the gene matches. The CDR3 sequence is 16 residues long. Germline-derived CDR1 and CDR2 are MNHEY and SMNVEV (reference sequence).

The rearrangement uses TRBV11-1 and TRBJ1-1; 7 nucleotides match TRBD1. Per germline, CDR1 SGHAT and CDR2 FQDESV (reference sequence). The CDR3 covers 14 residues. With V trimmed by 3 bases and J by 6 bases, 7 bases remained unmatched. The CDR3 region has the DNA TGTGCCAGCAGCTTGGGCAGGGGGAAGGCTGAAGCTTTCTTT. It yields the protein CASSLGRGKAEAFF.

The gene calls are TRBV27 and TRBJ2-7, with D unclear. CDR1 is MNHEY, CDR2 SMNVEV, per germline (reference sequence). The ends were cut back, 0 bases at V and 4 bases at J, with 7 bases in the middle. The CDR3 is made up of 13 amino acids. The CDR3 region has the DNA TGTGCCAGCAGTTTATCCAGCCCTTACGAGCAGTACTTC. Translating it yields CASSLSSPYEQYF.